This T cell receptor beta chain is from a study of CD4+ T cells in melanoma. General observations from the study: Neoantigen-specific CD4+ T cells in melanoma reportedly had diverse differentiation states. A reported correlation linked neoantigen-specific CD4+ T cells to CD8+, macrophage and B cell function.

Comments on this clone: As yet, its antigen is unknown.

CDR1 MDHEN and CDR2 SYDVKM come from the germline V gene. With 5 bases clipped from V and 0 bases from J, the junction kept 9 bases outside the gene matches. The CDR3 contains 17 residues. Data came from immunoSEQ multiplex PCR; TCRdb stores just in-frame clones and leaves some out. Here the sample spans some 14,000 clones, roughly 80% being singletons. Sequencing was performed on cells from a culture (not recorded whether cultured in vitro). The chain is built from TRBV28 and TRBJ2-1; 8 nucleotides align to TRBD1. The receptor comes from a human donor with melanoma. The DNA of the CDR3 is TGTGCCAGCAGTCCCTGGACAGGGACGAGCTCCTACAATGAGCAGTTCTTC. Translated: CASSPWTGTSSYNEQFF.